This T cell receptor (beta chain) was sequenced in a study of blood T cells in healthy people across ages. Findings of the study overall: Age advanced and TCR beta diversity per million T cells fell, roughly linearly.

A sample-barcoded 5' primer and a J-beta primer mix were used in a second PCR of about 7 to 12 cycles. Each single sample gave us at least 3 million CDR3-containing paired-end reads. TCRdb reprocessed the 5' RACE reads with MiXCR, giving one entry per CDR3 protein. The sample shows about 650,000 distinct CDR3 sequences, approximately 52% of them seen only once. This clonotype came up a few times. The antigen is not known. This CDR3 spans 11 amino acids. V lost 7 bases and J lost 9, with 11 bases in between. The TCR was taken from a woman aged 80 or over in good health. The J gene is TRBJ2-3, the V gene TRBV12-3 or TRBV12-4; D unclear. The sample was blood. The DNA for the CDR3 is TGTGCCAGCACCTTACAGAAGACGCAGTATTTT. Translating gives CASTLQKTQYF.